A single sample gave rise to the 14 T cell receptor beta chains below, sequenced in a study of CD4 T cells in relation to SARS-CoV-2 and coronaviruses. The unexposed donors gave CD4+ T cells in about 2010-2019, prior to COVID-19. The cells were cultured for 10 days before CD4+ T cells were isolated. Assay used: immunoSEQ multiplex PCR; TCRdb lists only in-frame clones, some missing. The repertoire consists of almost 30,000 clones, with less than 85% occurring once and the leading ten covering 14% to 15%. No antigen has been assigned to these receptors. Sequencing was done on a sample of CD4+ T cells from PBMCs, cultured in vitro. The receptors were sampled from a human donor in good health.

The rearrangement uses TRBV21-1 and TRBJ2-3. TRBV21-1 represents a pseudogene. The CDR3 loop spans 20 amino acids. Here the CDR3 reads CASSKAISGAADGSTDTQYF. The CDR3 DNA reads as TGTGCCAGCAGCAAAGCGATATCGGGGGCCGCGGACGGTAGCACAGATACGCAGTATTTT.

The chain couples TRBV5-4 to TRBJ2-3; TRBD2 might be the D (6 bases). Germline values: CDR1 SGHNT, CDR2 YYREEE (reference sequence). This CDR3 comprises 15 residues. V shed 0 bases and J shed 7 bases, with 15 bases lying between them. CDR3 in amino acids: CASSLGGDQGNTQYF. The CDR3 DNA reads as TGTGCCAGCAGCTTGGGCGGGGATCAAGGGAATACGCAGTATTTT.

The V and J genes are TRBV19 and TRBJ2-1; D is perhaps TRBD2 (6 bases). CDR1 and CDR2 from the germline V gene are LNHDA and SQIVND (reference sequence). The ends were cut back, 2 bases at V and 4 bases at J, with 15 bases in the middle. This CDR3 comprises 16 residues. The CDR3 spells CASSIHSGDLYNEQFF. CDR3 bases: TGTGCCAGTAGTATACATAGCGGAGATCTTTACAATGAGCAGTTCTTC.

V and J are TRBV7-2 and TRBJ2-7; 9 bases match TRBD2. With V trimmed by 8 bases and J by 3 bases, 11 bases remained unmatched. The CDR3 is 15 residues long. In germline, CDR1 is SGHTA, CDR2 FQGNSA. The CDR3 protein is CASCQSTSGFYEQYF. The CDR3 region has the DNA TGTGCCAGCTGCCAATCGACTAGCGGATTCTACGAGCAGTACTTC.

CDR3 residues: CASSLPGTGGAGANVLTF. In nucleotides, the CDR3 is TGTGCCAGCAGCTTACCTGGGACAGGGGGCGCCGGGGCCAACGTCCTGACTTTC. J is TRBJ2-6 and V is TRBV5-6; 12 bases map to TRBD1. Germline CDR1 is SGHDT and CDR2 is YYEEEE. This CDR3 is 18 amino acids long. With 2 bases clipped from V and 4 bases from J, the junction kept 7 bases outside the gene matches.

The chain is built from TRBV5-4 and TRBJ2-3; 7 bases map to TRBD2. There are 15 residues in the CDR3. With 0 bases clipped from V and 2 bases from J, the junction kept 3 bases outside the gene matches. Germline V gene lookup returns CDR1 SGHNT and CDR2 YYREEE (reference sequence). For the CDR3, the DNA is TGTGCCAGCAGCTTGGAGGGACTAATCACAGATACGCAGTATTTT. It specifies CASSLEGLITDTQYF.

A few counts support this clone. The J gene is TRBJ2-7, the V gene TRBV7-9; 7 positions match TRBD1. There are 15 residues in the CDR3. V lost 1 base and J lost 5; bases outside the gene matches: 8. Germline V gene lookup returns CDR1 SEHNR and CDR2 FQNEAQ (reference sequence). Here the CDR3 reads CASSLERGRIDEQYF. CDR3 nucleotide sequence: TGTGCCAGCAGCTTAGAGAGGGGGCGGATCGACGAGCAGTACTTC.

CDR3 region: CASSASGLGYTF. The CDR3 DNA sequence: TGCGCCAGCAGCGCGTCGGGGCTCGGCTACACCTTC. This rearrangement joins TRBV5-1 to TRBJ1-2; TRBD1 might be the D (5 bases). V lost 4 bases and J 8 bases, leaving 12 bases between the germline ends. CDR1 and CDR2 (germline): SGHRS, YFSETQ. The CDR3 is 12 residues long.

The V and J genes are TRBV10-3 and TRBJ2-7, with 9 bases matching TRBD1. Germline V CDR1 and CDR2: ENHRY, SYGVKD. With 0 bases clipped from V and 2 bases from J, the junction kept 5 bases outside the gene matches. The CDR3 is 16 residues long. The CDR3 spells CAISESTTGGTYEQYF. The CDR3 DNA reads as TGTGCCATCAGTGAGTCGACGACAGGGGGTACCTACGAGCAGTACTTC.

The V and J genes are TRBV7-2 and TRBJ1-3, with unresolved D. The CDR3 runs 15 residues. The germline V gene encodes CDR1 SGHTA and CDR2 FQGNSA. Trimming removed 1 base from V and 4 bases from J, with 11 bases in between. The CDR3 sequence is CASSLERGNGNTIYF. The CDR3 region has the DNA TGTGCCAGCAGCTTAGAGAGAGGGAACGGAAACACCATATATTTT.

This clone appeared a few times. The chain couples TRBV7-9 to TRBJ1-2; D remains ambiguous. The CDR3 contains 13 residues. Per the germline V gene, CDR1 is SEHNR and CDR2 is FQNEAQ (reference sequence). Trimming shortened V by 2 bases and J by 4 bases, and 8 bases separated the two germline ends. The CDR3 sequence is CASSLPVLYGYTF. In DNA form, the CDR3 reads TGTGCCAGCAGCTTACCAGTGCTCTATGGCTACACCTTC.

This rearrangement joins TRBV21-1 to TRBJ1-1; the table's D call, TRBD1, has no DNA check behind it. TRBV21-1 constitutes a pseudogene. The CDR3 sequence is 17 residues long. In nucleotides, the CDR3 is TGTGCCAGCAGCCGCCGGGACAGGGGGCGCAGGAACACTGAAGCTTTCTTT. Encoded protein: CASSRRDRGRRNTEAFF.

The chain recombines TRBV5-4 with TRBJ2-7, with 8 bases matching TRBD1. This CDR3 contains 13 residues. With 4 bases clipped from V and 2 bases from J, the junction kept 2 bases outside the gene matches. Germline V gene lookup returns CDR1 SGHNT and CDR2 YYREEE (reference sequence). The CDR3 coding sequence is TGTGCCAGCAGCCCGACAGGGGCCTACGAGCAGTACTTC. Its translation is CASSPTGAYEQYF.

The chain's CDR3 is CASSKSTGELFF. The CDR3 DNA is TGTGCCAGTAGTAAATCCACCGGGGAGCTGTTTTTT. J is TRBJ2-2 and V is TRBV19; D is undetermined. From germline, CDR1 is LNHDA and CDR2 SQIVND (reference sequence). V lost 4 bases to trimming and J lost 4 bases, with 4 bases between them. The CDR3 contains 12 residues.